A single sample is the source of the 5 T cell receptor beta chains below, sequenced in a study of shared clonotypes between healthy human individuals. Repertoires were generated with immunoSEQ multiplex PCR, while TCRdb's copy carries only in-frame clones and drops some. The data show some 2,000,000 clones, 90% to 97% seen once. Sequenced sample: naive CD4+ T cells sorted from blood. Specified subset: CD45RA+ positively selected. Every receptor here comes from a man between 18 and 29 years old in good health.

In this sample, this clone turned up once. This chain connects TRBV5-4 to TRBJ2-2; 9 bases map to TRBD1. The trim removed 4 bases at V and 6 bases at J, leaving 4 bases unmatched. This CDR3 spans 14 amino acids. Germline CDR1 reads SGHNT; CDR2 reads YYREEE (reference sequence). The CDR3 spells CASSRGTGSGELFF. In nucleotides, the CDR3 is TGTGCCAGCAGCCGAGGGACAGGGTCCGGGGAGCTGTTTTTT.

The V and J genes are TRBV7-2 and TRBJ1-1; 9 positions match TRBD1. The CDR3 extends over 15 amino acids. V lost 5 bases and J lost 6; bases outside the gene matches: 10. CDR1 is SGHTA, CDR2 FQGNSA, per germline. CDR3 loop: CASSPQGAIGSEAFF. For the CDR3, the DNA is TGTGCCAGCAGCCCACAGGGGGCGATAGGGTCTGAAGCTTTCTTT.

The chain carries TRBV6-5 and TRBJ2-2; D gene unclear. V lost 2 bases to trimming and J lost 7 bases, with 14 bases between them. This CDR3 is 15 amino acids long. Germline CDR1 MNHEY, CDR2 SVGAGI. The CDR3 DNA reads TGTGCCAGCAGTTACGAAGGAGATAATGACGGGGAGCTGTTTTTT. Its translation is CASSYEGDNDGELFF.

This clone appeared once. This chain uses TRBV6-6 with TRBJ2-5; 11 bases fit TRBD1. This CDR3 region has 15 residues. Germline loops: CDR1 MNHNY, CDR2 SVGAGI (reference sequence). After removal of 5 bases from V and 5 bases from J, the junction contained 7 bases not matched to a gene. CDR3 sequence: CASSTWTGGDETQYF. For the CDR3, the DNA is TGTGCCAGCAGTACCTGGACAGGGGGCGACGAGACCCAGTACTTC.

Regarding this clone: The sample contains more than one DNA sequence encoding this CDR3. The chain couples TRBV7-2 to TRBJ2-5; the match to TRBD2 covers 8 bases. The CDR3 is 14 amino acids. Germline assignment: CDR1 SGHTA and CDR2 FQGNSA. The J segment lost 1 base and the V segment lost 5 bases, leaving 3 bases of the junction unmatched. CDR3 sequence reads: CASSPGGRQETQYF. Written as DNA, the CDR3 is TGTGCCAGCAGCCCGGGGGGGCGCCAAGAGACCCAGTACTTC.